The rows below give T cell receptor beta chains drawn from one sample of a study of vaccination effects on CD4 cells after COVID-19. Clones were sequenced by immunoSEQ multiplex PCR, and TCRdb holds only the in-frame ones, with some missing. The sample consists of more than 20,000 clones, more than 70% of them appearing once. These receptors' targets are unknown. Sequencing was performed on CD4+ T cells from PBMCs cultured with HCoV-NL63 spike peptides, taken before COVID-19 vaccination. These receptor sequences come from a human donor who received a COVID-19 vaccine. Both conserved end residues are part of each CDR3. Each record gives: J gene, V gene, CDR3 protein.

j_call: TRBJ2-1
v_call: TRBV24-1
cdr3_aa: CATSDFGAHEQFF

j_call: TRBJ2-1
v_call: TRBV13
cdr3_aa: CASSLVASGGSDEQFF

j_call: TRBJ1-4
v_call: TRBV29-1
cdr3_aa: CSVRQGPEKLFF

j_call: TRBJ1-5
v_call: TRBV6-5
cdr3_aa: CASSHKGGHQPQHF

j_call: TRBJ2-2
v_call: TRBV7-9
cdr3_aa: CASRLAGELFF

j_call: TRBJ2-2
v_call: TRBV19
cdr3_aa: CATAFSGSRTGELFF

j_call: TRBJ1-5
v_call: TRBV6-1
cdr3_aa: CASSKQEINQPQHF

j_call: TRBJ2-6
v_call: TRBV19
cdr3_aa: CASSLGQGPSSGANVLTF

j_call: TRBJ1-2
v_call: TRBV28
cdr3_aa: CASRTGQGSGGYTF

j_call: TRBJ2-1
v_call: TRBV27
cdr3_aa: CASSFRTSGGREQFF

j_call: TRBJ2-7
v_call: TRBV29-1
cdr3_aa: CSVGLAGIEQYF

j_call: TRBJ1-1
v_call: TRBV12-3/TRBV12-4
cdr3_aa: CASSFRGNGEAFF

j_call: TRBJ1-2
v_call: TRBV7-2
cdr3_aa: CASSLFQSHSYGYTF

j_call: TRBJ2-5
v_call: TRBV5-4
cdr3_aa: CASSGRDGETQYF

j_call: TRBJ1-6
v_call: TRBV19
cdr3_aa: CASMTTGGNSPLHF

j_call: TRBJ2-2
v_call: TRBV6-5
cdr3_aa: CASSYTERYTGELFF

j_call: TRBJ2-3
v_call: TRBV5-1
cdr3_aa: CASRLAGDPTDTQYF

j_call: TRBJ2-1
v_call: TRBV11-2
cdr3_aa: CASSLVSFVANEQFF

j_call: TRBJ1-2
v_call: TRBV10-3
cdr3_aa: CAISEVGQGGYTF

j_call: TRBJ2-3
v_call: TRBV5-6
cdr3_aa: CASSLWMSDTQYF

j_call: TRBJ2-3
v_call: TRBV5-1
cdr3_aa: CASSLDRDQDTQYF

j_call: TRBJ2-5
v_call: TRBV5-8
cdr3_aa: CASSLSSSQETQYF

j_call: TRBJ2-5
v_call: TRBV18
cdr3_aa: CASSEQALETQYF

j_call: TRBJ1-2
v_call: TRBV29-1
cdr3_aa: CSVVETDYGYTF

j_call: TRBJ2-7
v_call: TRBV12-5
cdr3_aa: CASGLPQPGLAGIVSYEQYF

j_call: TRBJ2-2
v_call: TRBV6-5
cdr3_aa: CASSYSETGELFF

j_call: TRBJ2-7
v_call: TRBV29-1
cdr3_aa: CSVIGARGTYEQYF

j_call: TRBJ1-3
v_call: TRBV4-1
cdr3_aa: CASSRSTPGIGKNTIYF

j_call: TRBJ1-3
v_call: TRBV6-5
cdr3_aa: CASRRDPGSGNTIYF

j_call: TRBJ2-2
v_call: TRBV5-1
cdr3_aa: CASSLAGVAGTGELFF

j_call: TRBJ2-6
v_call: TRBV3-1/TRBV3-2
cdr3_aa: CASTRGHTLSGANVLTF

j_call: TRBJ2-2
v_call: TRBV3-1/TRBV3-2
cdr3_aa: CASGRLNTGELFF

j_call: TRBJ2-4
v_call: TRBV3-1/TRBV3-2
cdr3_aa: CASSRRSRGRNIQYF

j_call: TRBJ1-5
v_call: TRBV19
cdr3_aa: CASSVTGIGQPQHF

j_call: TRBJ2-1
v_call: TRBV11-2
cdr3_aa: CASSLTSGVYNEQFF

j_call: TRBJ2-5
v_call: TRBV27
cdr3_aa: CASRRRRASGGPEAETQYF

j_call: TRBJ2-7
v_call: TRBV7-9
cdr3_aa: CASSSGTSEQYF

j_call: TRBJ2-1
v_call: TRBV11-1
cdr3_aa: CASSLEGSQPNEQFF

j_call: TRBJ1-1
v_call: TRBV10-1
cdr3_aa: CASQRTGVTEAFF

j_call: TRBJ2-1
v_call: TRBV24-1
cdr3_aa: CATSGGSYNEQFF

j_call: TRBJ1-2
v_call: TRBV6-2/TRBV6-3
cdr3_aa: CASSSSVNYGYTF

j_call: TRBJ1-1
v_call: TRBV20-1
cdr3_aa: CSASSQGPGLNTEAFF

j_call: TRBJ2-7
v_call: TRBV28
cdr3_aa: CASVGGPNREQYF

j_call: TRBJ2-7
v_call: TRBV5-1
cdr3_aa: CASSFGGGRSSEQYF

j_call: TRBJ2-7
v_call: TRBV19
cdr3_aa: CASSIGRGFNEQYF

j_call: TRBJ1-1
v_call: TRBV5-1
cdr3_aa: CASSISGAGGTEAFF

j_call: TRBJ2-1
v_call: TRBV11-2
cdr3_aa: CASSPLPSNEQFF

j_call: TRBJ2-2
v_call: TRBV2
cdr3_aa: CASSPRWTGELFF

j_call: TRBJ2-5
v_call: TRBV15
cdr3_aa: CATSRGLAGGETQYF

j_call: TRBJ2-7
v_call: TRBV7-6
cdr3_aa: CASSLRLADTYEQYF

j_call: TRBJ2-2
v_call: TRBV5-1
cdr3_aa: CASSLGGRNTGELFF

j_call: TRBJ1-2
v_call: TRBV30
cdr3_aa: CAWVPLSNYGYTF

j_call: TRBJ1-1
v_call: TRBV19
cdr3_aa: CASNYRATMNTEAFF